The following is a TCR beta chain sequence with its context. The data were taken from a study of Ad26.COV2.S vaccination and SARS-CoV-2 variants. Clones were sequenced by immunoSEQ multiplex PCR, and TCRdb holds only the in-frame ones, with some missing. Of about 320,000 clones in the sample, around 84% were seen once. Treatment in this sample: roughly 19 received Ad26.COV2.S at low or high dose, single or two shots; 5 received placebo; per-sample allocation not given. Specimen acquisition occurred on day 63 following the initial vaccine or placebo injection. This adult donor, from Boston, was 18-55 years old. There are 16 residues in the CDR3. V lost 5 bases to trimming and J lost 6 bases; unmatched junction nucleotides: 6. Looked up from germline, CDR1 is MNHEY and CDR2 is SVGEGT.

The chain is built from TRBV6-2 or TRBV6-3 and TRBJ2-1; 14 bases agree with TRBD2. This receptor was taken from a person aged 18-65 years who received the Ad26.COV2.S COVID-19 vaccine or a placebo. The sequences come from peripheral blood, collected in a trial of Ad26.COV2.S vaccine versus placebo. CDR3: CASSKRTSGGSNEQFF. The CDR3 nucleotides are TGTGCCAGCAGTAAACGGACTAGCGGGGGGAGCAATGAGCAGTTCTTC.